This TCR beta chain was captured by sequencing in a study of radiation and T cells in renal cell carcinoma. Study in general: Nephrectomy followed 15 Gy stereotactic body radiation by 4 weeks. Study-wide points: From baseline, blood top tumor clonotypes peaked at 2 weeks post-radiation. Without pretreatment biopsies, baseline tumor clonotype presence was undetermined.

The germline CDR1 and CDR2 sequences are SEHNR and FQNEAQ (reference sequence). V lost 5 bases and J lost 5, with 11 bases in between. The CDR3 is made up of 13 amino acids. With regard to this clone: The antigen is not known.

The data were produced by immunoSEQ multiplex PCR, yet TCRdb's version contains in-frame clones alone and is incomplete. The table lists tens of thousands of clones, around three quarters of them singletons. Described time point: blood 2 weeks post-SBRT. The treatment here: 15 Gy SBRT to primary tumor, nephrectomy 4 weeks later. This receptor was obtained from a man in his 60s with renal cell carcinoma. The source was blood, collected from a patient whose treatment included radiotherapy and nephrectomy. The chain has TRBV7-9 and TRBJ2-3; D gene ambiguous. CDR3 in DNA: TGTGCCAGCAGCCCCCAGGTTAAAGATACGCAGTATTTT. Translating it yields CASSPQVKDTQYF.